The 26 T cell receptor beta chains below all came from one sample that was sequenced in a study of patients and donors after allogeneic stem cell transplantation. A single record per CDR3 protein comes from TCRdb applying MiXCR to the RT-PCR reads. The table records almost 90,000 distinct CDR3 sequences, approximately 5% of them present only once. The source material was blood, either unsorted or a sorted T cell fraction (not recorded which). Receptors were obtained from a human donor who was either an allogeneic HSCT recipient or a stem cell or donor lymphocyte infusion donor (not recorded which). It is not recorded whose cells these are; they may come from a transplant donor.

This clonotype has a handful of counts. This sequence joins TRBV6-1 and TRBJ2-7; TRBD1 matches 7 bases. The CDR3 has 15 residues. CDR1 and CDR2 from the germline V gene are MNHNS and SASEGT. With 6 bases clipped from V and 0 bases from J, the junction kept 8 bases outside the gene matches. The CDR3 spells CASSPSGTASYEQYF. The CDR3 DNA reads as TGTGCCAGCAGCCCCTCCGGGACAGCCTCCTACGAGCAGTACTTC.

This clonotype was found many times. The rearrangement uses TRBV12-3 or TRBV12-4 and TRBJ1-6, with no clear D. The CDR3 loop spans 12 amino acids. The ends were cut back, 3 bases at V and 7 bases at J, with 4 bases in the middle. The CDR3 sequence is CASSFENSPLHF. The CDR3 DNA reads as TGTGCCAGCAGTTTCGAGAATTCACCCCTCCACTTT.

The table lists this clonotype with many counts. The rearrangement joins TRBV4-2 to TRBJ2-2, with 11 bases identical to TRBD2. The CDR3 spans 17 residues. The junction had 7 bases not matched to a gene; V was cut back by 3 bases and J by 4 bases. From germline, CDR1 is LGHNA and CDR2 YNFKEQ. CDR3 region: CASSQETSGGVTGELFF. DNA of the CDR3: TGTGCCAGCAGCCAGGAAACTAGCGGGGGTGTCACCGGGGAGCTGTTTTTT.

In this sample, this clonotype turned up many times. The chain is built from TRBV6-5 and TRBJ2-3; TRBD2 is a possible D gene (6 bases). V was clipped by 0 bases and J by 10 bases, with 23 bases between them. Germline assignment: CDR1 MNHEY and CDR2 SVGAGI. CDR3 size: 17 residues. CDR3 amino acids: CASSYSGLSGREMSQYF. The DNA of the CDR3 is TGTGCCAGCAGTTACTCTGGGTTATCGGGACGGGAGATGTCGCAGTATTTT.

This clonotype was recorded only once. One end of the junction varies from germline; a read error may be responsible. This chain joins TRBV11-2 and TRBJ1-2, with D perhaps TRBD1 (5 bases). Germline assignment: CDR1 SGHAT and CDR2 FQNNGV. CDR3 size: 14 residues. As DNA, the CDR3 is TGTGCCAGCAGACCAATCCGGGACCATGATGGCTACATCTTC. Residues: CASRPIRDHDGYIF.

The chain carries TRBV4-1 and TRBJ2-1; no clear D gene. The germline gives CDR1 MGHRA, CDR2 YSYEKL. The CDR3 length is 12 residues. V was pared by 4 bases and J by 9 bases, with 10 bases between. CDR3 sequence: CASSLEKREQFF. The CDR3 DNA sequence: TGCGCCAGCAGCCTCGAGAAACGTGAGCAGTTCTTC.

This clonotype has at least ten counts. The chain employs TRBV6-1 and TRBJ2-2; 7 bases are shared with TRBD2. V dropped 8 bases and J dropped 7; count of bases not matched to a gene: 4. The CDR3 loop spans 12 amino acids. CDR1 MNHNS and CDR2 SASEGT come from the germline V gene. DNA for the CDR3: TGTGCCAGCGGACGGGAGGTCGGGGAGCTGTTTTTT. This sequence encodes CASGREVGELFF.

A remark on this clonotype: This clone may be a read error of a much larger clone one base away. The chain recombines TRBV6-1 with TRBJ2-5; 8 positions match TRBD1. This CDR3 comprises 15 residues. Looked up from germline, CDR1 is MNHNS and CDR2 is SASEGT. The CDR3 DNA reads as TGTCCCAGCAGTCCCCGACTAGACAGGGGAGAGACCCAGTACTTC. Its translation is CPSSPRLDRGETQYF.

This clonotype was observed many times. The rearrangement links TRBV20-1 to TRBJ1-6; a weak D match, TRBD1 (6 bases). Trimming removed 3 bases from V and 5 bases from J, with 11 bases in between. The CDR3 spans 14 residues. Germline V gene data show CDR1 as DFQATT and CDR2 as SNEGSKA (reference sequence). For the CDR3, the DNA is TGCAGTGCTAGGGTTCAGGGGAATAATTCACCCCTCCACTTT. Protein: CSARVQGNNSPLHF.

This clonotype was picked up many times. CDR3 sequence (DNA): TGTGCCATCAGTGGAGGGGTGCAGCCAGGGCCCGACAATGAGCAGTTCTTC. This gives the protein CAISGGVQPGPDNEQFF. The chain is built from TRBV10-3 and TRBJ2-1; D tentatively fits TRBD1 or TRBD2 (5 bases each). CDR1 and CDR2 (germline): ENHRY, SYGVKD. This CDR3 contains 17 residues. V gave up 4 bases and J gave up 5 bases, with 21 bases separating them.

V usage is TRBV18 and J usage is TRBJ2-6, with D hard to call. From germline, CDR1 is KGHSH and CDR2 LQKENI. Between the trimmed V and J ends, which lost 6 bases and 0 bases, there was a span of 15 bases. The CDR3 length is 17 residues. In DNA form, the CDR3 reads TGTGCCAGCTCTCCCGACCTTATAAGCTCTGGGGCCAACGTCCTGACTTTC. Protein sequence: CASSPDLISSGANVLTF.

V gene TRBV5-1 combines with J gene TRBJ2-2; D call uncertain. Germline CDR1 and CDR2: SGHRS and YFSETQ. V lost 4 bases and J 4 bases, leaving 11 bases between the germline ends. There are 14 residues in the CDR3. CDR3 nucleotides: TGCGCCAGCAGCACTATTCAAACCACCGGGGAGCTGTTTTTT. Translation: CASSTIQTTGELFF.

The chain uses TRBV12-3 or TRBV12-4 and TRBJ2-3; no clear D. The CDR3 consists of 15 residues. Trimming cost V 6 bases and J 2 bases, with 15 bases left between them. CDR3 DNA: TGTGCCAGCAGCTCGGACCCAACGTACACAGATACGCAGTATTTT. Encoded protein: CASSSDPTYTDTQYF.

This chain joins TRBV7-8 and TRBJ2-1, with D possibly being TRBD2 (6 bases). Trimming shortened V by 5 bases and J by 13 bases, and 24 bases separated the two germline ends. Per the germline V gene, CDR1 is SGHVS and CDR2 is FQNEAQ. The CDR3 totals 15 residues. The CDR3 loop reads CASSPTSGTPVSQFF. The CDR3 bases are TGTGCCAGCAGCCCGACGTCGGGGACTCCCGTCTCCCAGTTCTTC. Combining the CDR3 with reference TRBV7-8 and TRBJ2-1 gives the whole variable domain GAGVSQSPRYKVAKRGQDVALRCDPISGHVSLFWYQQALGQGPEFLTYFQNEAQLDKSGLPSDRFFAERPEGSVSTLKIQRTQQEDSAVYLCASSPTSGTPVSQFFGPGTRLTVL.

This clonotype was detected ten times or more. CDR3 sequence reads: CASSVGTGNSGNTIYF. The CDR3 DNA reads TGCGCCAGCAGCGTGGGAACAGGAAACTCTGGAAACACCATATATTTT. The chain combines TRBV5-1 with TRBJ1-3, with TRBD1 as a possible D gene (5 bases). Germline CDR1 reads SGHRS; CDR2 reads YFSETQ. There are 16 residues in the CDR3. V lost 4 bases and J lost 0, with 14 bases in between. Supplemented by reference TRBV5-1 and TRBJ1-3, the full variable domain reads KAGVTQTPRYLIKTRGQQVTLSCSPISGHRSVSWYQQTPGQGLQFLFEYFSETQRNKGNFPGRFSGRQFSNSRSEMNVSTLELGDSALYLCASSVGTGNSGNTIYFGEGSWLTVV.

The sample holds a few counts of this clonotype. The chain is built from TRBV9 and TRBJ2-3; D not certain. CDR1 is SGDLS, CDR2 YYNGEE, per germline. The CDR3 totals 15 residues. The V end was cut by 4 bases, the J end by 0 bases, with 12 bases between. CDR3 amino acids: CASSPLALSTDTQYF. The CDR3 coding sequence is TGTGCCAGCAGCCCCCTTGCGCTAAGCACAGATACGCAGTATTTT.

This clonotype showed up many times. The rearrangement links TRBV20-1 to TRBJ1-5; 9 bases fit TRBD1. The CDR3 length is 15 residues. The germline V gene has CDR1 DFQATT and CDR2 SNEGSKA (reference sequence). V lost 4 bases to trimming and J lost 3 bases; unmatched junction nucleotides: 7. The CDR3 is CSATPGTGINQPQHF. DNA of the CDR3: TGCAGTGCTACTCCCGGGACAGGGATCAATCAGCCCCAGCATTTT.

Many counts were recorded for this clonotype. The rearrangement links TRBV7-9 to TRBJ2-3; 9 nucleotides align to TRBD2. The CDR3 sequence is 14 residues long. Trimming took 1 base from V and 5 from J; bases not matched to a gene: 1. The V gene's germline CDR1 is SEHNR and CDR2 FQNEAQ (reference sequence). The CDR3 region is CASSLVAGVDTQYF. The CDR3 DNA follows: TGTGCCAGCAGCTTAGTAGCGGGAGTAGATACGCAGTATTTT.

This clonotype has ten or more counts. The chain uses TRBV28 and TRBJ2-5; TRBD2 might be the D (5 bases). This CDR3 region has 16 residues. The V gene lost 3 bases and the J gene lost 5 bases, with 19 bases spanning the gap. Germline CDR1 reads MDHEN; CDR2 reads SYDVKM. The CDR3 loop reads CASSFGENSKRETQYF. CDR3 coding DNA: TGTGCCAGCAGTTTTGGGGAGAACTCGAAGAGGGAGACCCAGTACTTC.

This clonotype has ten or more counts. The chain joins TRBV11-2 to TRBJ2-1, with 10 bases matching TRBD2. The CDR3 runs to 15 residues. Germline V gene data show CDR1 as SGHAT and CDR2 as FQNNGV. After removal of 4 bases from V and 5 bases from J, the junction contained 5 bases not matched to a gene. CDR3 protein: CASSSLAGVNNEQFF. CDR3 DNA sequence: TGTGCCAGCAGCTCCCTAGCGGGAGTGAACAATGAGCAGTTCTTC.

This clonotype turned up a few times. In DNA form, the CDR3 reads TGTGCCAGCAGTGAAGGTGTCCTCGGGTATGAAATTTACTCTGGGGCCAACGTCCTGACTTTC. Translation gives CASSEGVLGYEIYSGANVLTF. The rearrangement links TRBV2 to TRBJ2-6; no firm D call. This CDR3 region has 21 residues. CDR1 SNHLY and CDR2 FYNNEI come from the germline V gene. Trimming removed 1 base at V and 0 bases at J, with 22 bases between.

This clonotype was recorded many times. This chain connects TRBV7-3 to TRBJ1-5; tentatively, D is TRBD1 (5 bases). Germline CDR1 reads SGHTA; CDR2 reads FQGTGA. CDR3 length: 13 amino acids. Trimming removed 5 bases from V and 5 bases from J, with 10 bases in between. CDR3 bases: TGTGCCAGCAGCCAGGGCAGGGATCAGCCCCAGCATTTT. Translation gives CASSQGRDQPQHF.

V usage is TRBV7-9 and J usage is TRBJ2-1, with TRBD2 matching over 9 bases. In germline, CDR1 is SEHNR, CDR2 FQNEAQ (reference sequence). The CDR3 extends over 17 amino acids. The V and J ends lost 5 bases and 3 bases, in that order; junction bases with no gene match: 11. The CDR3 DNA follows: TGTGCCAGCAGCCCCCGGCCCCTAGCGGGGTTCTACAATGAGCAGTTCTTC. Residues: CASSPRPLAGFYNEQFF.

In its sample, this clonotype was seen once. A read error is possible here, since a much larger clone lies one base away. The rearrangement links TRBV29-1 to TRBJ2-7; 10 nucleotides agree with TRBD1. The CDR3 runs to 13 residues. CDR1 and CDR2 (germline): SQVTM, ANQGSEA. V was pared by 8 bases and J by 3 bases, with 7 bases of the junction left unmatched. In nucleotides, the CDR3 is TGCAGCACCCGACAGGGGGCGTACTACGAGCAGTACTTC. Protein product: CSTRQGAYYEQYF.

This chain connects TRBV10-2 to TRBJ1-6, with TRBD1 identical over 7 bases. Trimming cost V 7 bases and J 6 bases; bases outside gene matches: 9. The length of the CDR3 is 15 residues. Germline CDR1 reads WSHSY; CDR2 reads SAAADI. CDR3 nucleotide sequence: TGCGCCAGCATCTCCGACAGGGTCCTTAATTCACCCCTCCACTTT. Translated: CASISDRVLNSPLHF.

Many counts were recorded for this clonotype. The V gene is TRBV7-2, the J gene TRBJ1-1; D is possibly TRBD1 (6 bases). This CDR3 is 15 amino acids long. Trimming pared 5 bases from V and 2 bases from J, leaving 15 bases between. Germline lookup yields CDR1 SGHTA and CDR2 FQGNSA. The CDR3 DNA is TGTGCCAGCAGCAAAGGGGGGTCAGGTAACACTGAAGCTTTCTTT. Translation: CASSKGGSGNTEAFF.